The rows below give T cell receptor beta chains drawn from one sample of a study of shared T cell receptors in the human thymus. Profiled with immunoSEQ multiplex PCR; TCRdb holds only in-frame clones, not every one. The sample carries about 710,000 clones, 70% to 90% recorded once. The data also belong to a second study, concerning human thymus T cells.

The material sequenced was thymocytes. The receptors were sampled from a boy under two years old with a congenital heart defect. Both conserved end residues are part of each CDR3. A D gene is named only where the DNA matches it firmly. Clone size is not always given. Where it is, it says once, few, many or a class for expanded clones.

d_gene	abundance	j_gene	v_gene	CDR3nt	CDR3aa
NA	NA	TRBJ2-2	TRBV10-1	TGCGCCAGCAGGGCAGACACCGGGGAGCTGTTTTTT	CASRADTGELFF
TRBD2	NA	TRBJ2-1	TRBV7-2	TGTGCCAGCAGCTTACTAGCGGGACTAGGCTCCCATGAGCAGTTCTTC	CASSLLAGLGSHEQFF
TRBD1	NA	TRBJ2-7	TRBV28	TGTGCCAGCAGCCACTCCGGGACAGGGCCCTACGAGCAGTACTTC	CASSHSGTGPYEQYF
NA	once	TRBJ2-7	TRBV7-2	TGTGCCAGCAGCCAACTTGGCTACGAGCAGTACTTC	CASSQLGYEQYF
NA	NA	TRBJ2-7	TRBV5-1	TGCGCCAGCAGCTCCTTGACAGATTACGAGCAGTACTTC	CASSSLTDYEQYF
TRBD1	NA	TRBJ1-2	TRBV6-1	TGTGCCAGCGGACAGGGTGGAGGCTACACCTTC	CASGQGGGYTF
NA	NA	TRBJ1-1	TRBV14	TGTGCCAGCAGCCACGTTTCAAAGCCCACTGAAGCTTTCTTT	CASSHVSKPTEAFF
TRBD1	NA	TRBJ1-5	TRBV19	TGTGCCAGTAGTATACGGGACAGTAACAATCAGCCCCAGCATTTT	CASSIRDSNNQPQHF
NA	NA	TRBJ1-6	TRBV30	TGTGCCTGGACTCTGAGGTCGGTTACTCATAATTCACCCCTCCACTTT	CAWTLRSVTHNSPLHF
NA	NA	TRBJ1-2	TRBV4-1	TGCGCCAGCAGCCACCAAATTCCGGGGGAAGGCTACACCTTC	CASSHQIPGEGYTF
TRBD1	NA	TRBJ2-7	TRBV30	TGTGCCTGGAATGCCGCTGGGACAGCCTACGAGCAGTACTTC	CAWNAAGTAYEQYF
TRBD2	NA	TRBJ2-7	TRBV28	TGTGCCAGCAGTTTGACTAGCGGGACCTACGAGCAGTACTTC	CASSLTSGTYEQYF
NA	NA	TRBJ2-5	TRBV5-6	TGTGCCAGCAGCTTGTTCCTAGAGACCCAGTACTTC	CASSLFLETQYF
TRBD2	NA	TRBJ2-2	TRBV7-9	TGTGCCAGCAGCTCGAAAGGGACTAGCGGGAGGGCGAACACCGGGGAGCTGTTTTTT	CASSSKGTSGRANTGELFF
TRBD1	NA	TRBJ1-5	TRBV7-8	TGTGCCAGCAGCCCACAGGACAGGGGAGGCCAGCCCCAGCATTTT	CASSPQDRGGQPQHF
NA	once	TRBJ1-6	TRBV5-1	TGCGCCAGCAGCACTAACGAGAGCTCCTATAATTCACCCCTCCACTTT	CASSTNESSYNSPLHF
NA	NA	TRBJ1-2	TRBV9	TGTGCCAGTTATGGTCGGAACAGCTATGGCTACACCTTC	CASYGRNSYGYTF
TRBD1	NA	TRBJ1-1	TRBV4-1	TGCGCCAGCAGCCACGACAGGGGGAACACTGAAGCTTTCTTT	CASSHDRGNTEAFF
TRBD2	NA	TRBJ2-2	TRBV5-1	TGCGCCAGCAGCTTGGGGCTAGCGGGGCTTCACACCGGGGAGCTGTTTTTT	CASSLGLAGLHTGELFF
NA	NA	TRBJ2-7	TRBV4-3	TGCGCCAGCAGCCAACTCCTCATTACTAGTCGGGACGAGCAGTACTTC	CASSQLLITSRDEQYF
NA	NA	TRBJ1-3	TRBV18	TGTGCCAGCTCACCATTGGAGCGCATCGGAAACTCTGGAAACACCATATATTTT	CASSPLERIGNSGNTIYF
TRBD1	NA	TRBJ2-7	TRBV15	TGTGCCACCAGCAGAGAAGATCAAGACAGGGTGATCCACGAGCAGTACTTC	CATSREDQDRVIHEQYF
NA	few	TRBJ1-4	TRBV27	TGTGCCAGCAGTCCCAGACAGACTCAACAACCCCCAACTAATGAAAAACTGTTTTTT	CASSPRQTQQPPTNEKLFF
NA	NA	TRBJ2-1	TRBV5-6	TGTGCCAGCAGCTTGGGCGGGGGCCCTAACAATGAGCAGTTCTTC	CASSLGGGPNNEQFF
TRBD1	NA	TRBJ1-4	TRBV6-5	TGTGCCAGCAGTTACCAGGGGACAGGGGATAATGAAAAACTGTTTTTT	CASSYQGTGDNEKLFF
NA	NA	TRBJ1-1	TRBV15	TGTGCCACCAGCAGAGTGGCAGGAAACACTGAAGCTTTCTTT	CATSRVAGNTEAFF
NA	NA	TRBJ2-1	TRBV4-3	TGCGCCAGCAGCCTTCGAGAATACAATGAGCAGTTCTTC	CASSLREYNEQFF
TRBD1	NA	TRBJ1-1	TRBV27	TGTGCCAGCAGAGGGGACAGCCAAGAAGCTTTCTTT	CASRGDSQEAFF
NA	NA	TRBJ2-7	TRBV2	TGTGCCAGCATTGGCGGTAAAGGCTACGAGCAGTACTTC	CASIGGKGYEQYF
NA	NA	TRBJ2-7	TRBV5-1	TGCGCCAGCAGCTTGGGGCAGGGTAACGAGCAGTACTTC	CASSLGQGNEQYF
NA	NA	TRBJ1-1	TRBV7-9	TGTGCCAGCAGTTCAAGGGGTATCACTGAAGCTTTCTTT	CASSSRGITEAFF
NA	NA	TRBJ1-3	TRBV6-4	TGTGCCAGCAGTGACTCTTCTTTGGGGGGCTCTGGAAACACCATATATTTT	CASSDSSLGGSGNTIYF
TRBD1	NA	TRBJ2-1	TRBV10-3	TGTGCCATCAGTGGACCCGGGACAGGGGGTGAGGATGAGCAGTTCTTC	CAISGPGTGGEDEQFF
TRBD2	NA	TRBJ2-7	TRBV28	TGTGCCAGCAGTTTCCCGACTAGCGGGGTCGCTTCCTACGAGCAGTACTTC	CASSFPTSGVASYEQYF
NA	NA	TRBJ2-7	TRBV5-8	TGTGCCAGCAGCTGGGCAGGGCACGAGCAGTACTTC	CASSWAGHEQYF
TRBD1	NA	TRBJ2-7	TRBV6-1	TGTGCCAGCAGTGAAGATGGGACAGGTCTACGCTTACGGGCATACGAGCAGTACTTC	CASSEDGTGLRLRAYEQYF
NA	NA	TRBJ2-3	TRBV9	TGTGCCAGCAGTGGACACGAGGCAGATACGCAGTATTTT	CASSGHEADTQYF
TRBD1	NA	TRBJ2-4	TRBV10-3	TGTGCCATCAGTGAAACGGGACAGGTTAAGGCGTGGGAAAACATTCAGTACTTC	CAISETGQVKAWENIQYF
TRBD2	NA	TRBJ2-3	TRBV4-3	TGCGCCAGCAGCCGGGATAGCGGGAGGCCAGATACGCAGTATTTT	CASSRDSGRPDTQYF
NA	NA	TRBJ2-1	TRBV5-1	TGCGCCAGCAAGCTTGCAGGGGATAGGGACAATGAGCAGTTCTTC	CASKLAGDRDNEQFF
NA	NA	TRBJ2-1	TRBV14	TGTGCCAGCAGCCAAGTGGTAAGGGGTGAGCAGTTCTTC	CASSQVVRGEQFF
TRBD1	NA	TRBJ2-1	TRBV18	TGTGCCAGCTCACCTCGGACAGGGGACAATGAGCAGTTCTTC	CASSPRTGDNEQFF
TRBD1	NA	TRBJ1-2	TRBV28	TGTGCCAGCAGTTCCCGGGACAGGGGTTATGGCTACACCTTC	CASSSRDRGYGYTF
TRBD2	once	TRBJ2-3	TRBV4-3	TGCGCCAGCAGCCAAGAAACTAGCGGGAGGAGCCCCACAGATACGCAGTATTTT	CASSQETSGRSPTDTQYF
TRBD1	NA	TRBJ1-2	TRBV7-9	TGTGCCAGCAGCTTCGGAGGAGGGGGCGTTTATGGCTACACCTTC	CASSFGGGGVYGYTF
NA	NA	TRBJ2-1	TRBV7-9	TGTGCCAGCAAATCGGACAGCGACAATGAGCAGTTCTTC	CASKSDSDNEQFF